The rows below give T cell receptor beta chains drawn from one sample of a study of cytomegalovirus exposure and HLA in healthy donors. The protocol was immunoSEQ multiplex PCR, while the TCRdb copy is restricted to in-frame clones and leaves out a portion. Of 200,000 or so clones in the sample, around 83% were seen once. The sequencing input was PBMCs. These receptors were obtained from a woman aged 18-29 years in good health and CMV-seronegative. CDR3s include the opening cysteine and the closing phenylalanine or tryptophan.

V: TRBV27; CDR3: CASSPAWRWGGYSGNTIYF
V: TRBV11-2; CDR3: CASSSGGYNEQFF
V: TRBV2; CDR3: CASSEAEGLTYNEQFF
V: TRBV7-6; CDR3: CASSLGGALQETQYF
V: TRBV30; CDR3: CAWSGGHSGADTQYF
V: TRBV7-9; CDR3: CASSPPRYSYEQYF
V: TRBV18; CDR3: CASSPTVTSYGYTF
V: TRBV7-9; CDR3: CASSGQYNEQFF
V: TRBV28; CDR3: CASKGGLDTQYF
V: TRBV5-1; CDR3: CASSFVVGGSSLEFGKTQYF
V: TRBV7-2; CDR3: CASSSDRKETQYF
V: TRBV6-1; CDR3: CASSVNREGVSWQYF
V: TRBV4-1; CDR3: CASSGDRDTEAFF
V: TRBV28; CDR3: CASSLGTGLAGELFF
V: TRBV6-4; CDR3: CASSDSWLAREQFF
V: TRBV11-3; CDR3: CASSLGVGEQFF
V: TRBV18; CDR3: CASSPGAGDEQYF
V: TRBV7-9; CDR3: CASSLMMAPQHF
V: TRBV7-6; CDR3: CASSYATSGTPDTQYF
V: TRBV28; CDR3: CASSSASNTGELFF
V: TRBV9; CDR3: CASSVDGQTTDTQYF
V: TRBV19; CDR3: CASTPGAFF
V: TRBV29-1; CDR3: CSVLTSGVNTGELFF
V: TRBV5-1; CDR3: CASSLRRPRSYGYTF
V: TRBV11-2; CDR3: CASEGNRGPTHEQYF
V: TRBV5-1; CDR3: CASSLAKYRGQSEKLFF
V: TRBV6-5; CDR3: CASSYSPTSGGNF
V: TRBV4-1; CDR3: CASSQEGQATYNEQFF
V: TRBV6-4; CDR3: CASSESPGQGASPLHF
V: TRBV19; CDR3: CASSIAGRVGETQYF